This entry lists 21 T cell receptor beta chains sequenced from one sample in a study of cytomegalovirus exposure and HLA in healthy donors. This PCR relied on a set of 60 Vbeta primers and 13 Jbeta primers. Method: immunoSEQ multiplex PCR; TCRdb's copy keeps in-frame clones and lacks some. Of about 160,000 clones listed, over 65% are singletons. Sequencing was carried out using PBMCs. These receptors were obtained from a woman aged 40 to 50 in good health and CMV-seronegative.

This clone has just one count. The chain combines TRBV5-1 with TRBJ2-1, with 7 positions matching TRBD1. Per the germline V gene, CDR1 is SGHRS and CDR2 is YFSETQ. The J segment lost 1 base and the V segment lost 4 bases, leaving 11 bases of the junction unmatched. The CDR3 runs 17 residues. The CDR3: CASSRSGGDRSYNEQFF. The CDR3 DNA reads as TGCGCCAGCAGCCGAAGTGGTGGGGACAGATCCTACAATGAGCAGTTCTTC.

The chain joins TRBV28 to TRBJ1-2; unclear D gene. V lost 3 bases and J lost 2, with 13 bases in between. There are 15 residues in the CDR3. Germline V lookup: CDR1 MDHEN, CDR2 SYDVKM. The CDR3: CASSFLRSENYGYTF. The CDR3 DNA follows: TGTGCCAGCAGTTTTCTTCGTTCGGAGAACTATGGCTACACCTTC.

The chain links TRBV7-8 to TRBJ1-4, with 8 positions matching TRBD1. CDR3 length: 14 residues. Germline CDR1 SGHVS, CDR2 FQNEAQ. V was clipped by 8 bases and J by 7 bases; unmatched bases: 9. This CDR3 is CASSVEQGGEKLFF. The CDR3 DNA follows: TGTGCCAGCTCCGTAGAACAGGGGGGTGAAAAACTGTTTTTT. Full variable domain (rest looked up from reference TRBV7-8 and TRBJ1-4): GAGVSQSPRYKVAKRGQDVALRCDPISGHVSLFWYQQALGQGPEFLTYFQNEAQLDKSGLPSDRFFAERPEGSVSTLKIQRTQQEDSAVYLCASSVEQGGEKLFFGSGTQLSVL.

Only one count was recorded for this clone. This chain connects TRBV7-6 to TRBJ1-6, with D uncertain. Trimming left V 5 bases short and J 0 bases short, with 14 bases between. Germline CDR1 SGHVS, CDR2 FNYEAQ. There are 17 residues in the CDR3. For the CDR3, the DNA is TGTGCCAGCAGCCTCTCGGCGGGAAGCTCCTATAATTCACCCCTCCACTTT. It yields the protein CASSLSAGSSYNSPLHF.

This clone turned up a few times. This chain connects TRBV6-5 to TRBJ1-1; D is unclear. There are 13 residues in the CDR3. V lost 6 bases and J 0 bases, leaving 8 bases between the germline ends. CDR1 and CDR2 from the germline V gene are MNHEY and SVGAGI. The CDR3 nucleotides read TGTGCCAGCAGATATACAATGAACACTGAAGCTTTCTTT. Its translation is CASRYTMNTEAFF.

The V gene is TRBV10-3, the J gene TRBJ2-3, with 8 bases aligning to TRBD1. V was clipped by 5 bases and J by 2 bases; unmatched bases: 3. The germline CDR1 and CDR2 sequences are ENHRY and SYGVKD. The length of the CDR3 is 14 residues. CDR3 residues: CAISKGQDTDTQYF. CDR3 sequence (DNA): TGTGCCATCAGTAAGGGACAGGACACAGATACGCAGTATTTT.

The CDR3 nucleotides read TGCGCCAGCAGCCAACGCGGGACTAGCGGGGGGAACACCGGGGAGCTGTTTTTT. This codes for CASSQRGTSGGNTGELFF. The gene calls are TRBV4-1 and TRBJ2-2; 14 nucleotides align to TRBD2. The J segment lost 1 base and the V segment lost 2 bases, leaving 3 bases of the junction unmatched. The CDR3 spans 18 residues. Germline CDR1 and CDR2: MGHRA and YSYEKL.

The chain recombines TRBV19 with TRBJ1-1, with 8 positions matching TRBD1. V shed 7 bases, J shed 1 base, and the junction held 5 bases outside the gene matches. Germline values: CDR1 LNHDA, CDR2 SQIVND (reference sequence). This CDR3 spans 14 amino acids. CDR3 in amino acids: CASTRGQENTEAFF. The CDR3 DNA sequence: TGTGCCAGTACTAGGGGACAGGAGAACACTGAAGCTTTCTTT.

The J gene is TRBJ2-3, the V gene TRBV4-1; TRBD2 agrees at 10 bases. The CDR3 extends over 19 amino acids. Germline-derived CDR1 and CDR2 are MGHRA and YSYEKL. J lost 5 bases, V lost 1 base, and 15 bases had no gene match. The CDR3 protein is CASSQGSYYKRGGRDTQYF. The CDR3 DNA follows: TGCGCCAGCAGCCAAGGTTCCTATTATAAGCGGGGGGGCCGAGATACGCAGTATTTT.

V is TRBV18 and J is TRBJ2-7, with 11 positions matching TRBD1. CDR1 and CDR2 (germline): KGHSH, LQKENI. The CDR3 is 13 residues long. Trimming took 5 bases from V and 6 from J; bases not matched to a gene: 3. This CDR3 reads CASSLGQGGEQYF. The DNA for the CDR3 is TGTGCCAGCTCATTGGGACAGGGGGGCGAGCAGTACTTC.

CDR3 bases: TGTGCCAGCAGCTTGACAGGGTTCCAGCCCCAGCATTTT. The encoded protein is CASSLTGFQPQHF. V and J are TRBV5-5 and TRBJ1-5; a possible D gene is TRBD1 (6 bases). Trimming shortened V by 1 base and J by 7 bases, and 9 bases separated the two germline ends. This CDR3 is built from 13 residues. Germline CDR1 reads SGHKS; CDR2 reads YYEKEE (reference sequence).

This sequence joins TRBV6-5 and TRBJ1-1; D unclear. Germline V gene lookup returns CDR1 MNHEY and CDR2 SVGAGI. Deletions cut 2 bases from V and 3 bases from J, with 10 bases between. The CDR3 extends over 14 amino acids. In nucleotides, the CDR3 is TGTGCCAGCAGTTACGATGGTACGGACACTGAAGCTTTCTTT. This gives the protein CASSYDGTDTEAFF.

This clone appeared a few times. J is TRBJ1-1 and V is TRBV5-4; 8 nucleotides match TRBD1. From germline, CDR1 is SGHNT and CDR2 YYREEE (reference sequence). The V gene end was trimmed by 2 bases and the J gene end by 2 bases; junction bases not matched to a gene: 5. This CDR3 contains 15 residues. The chain's CDR3 is CASSLKTGDNTEAFF. The CDR3 nucleotides read TGTGCCAGCAGCTTAAAGACAGGGGATAACACTGAAGCTTTCTTT.

Concerning this clone itself: Mismatch with germline at one junction end may stem from a read error. The chain joins TRBV7-9 to TRBJ1-5; TRBD1 matches at 9 bases. The CDR3 has 14 residues. Germline V gives CDR1 SEHNR, CDR2 FQNEAQ (reference sequence). In DNA form, the CDR3 reads TGTTCCAGCAGCCGGGACAGGGGCAATCAGCCCCAGCATTTT. Residues: CSSSRDRGNQPQHF.

This clone has a single count. The J gene is TRBJ1-5, the V gene TRBV4-1; 10 bases align to TRBD1. J lost 5 bases, V lost 3 bases, and 4 bases had no gene match. This CDR3 has 15 amino acids. Per germline, CDR1 MGHRA and CDR2 YSYEKL. The chain's CDR3 is CASSHPDRGYQPQHF. CDR3 DNA: TGCGCCAGCAGCCACCCGGACAGGGGGTATCAGCCCCAGCATTTT.

This chain links TRBV6-1 with TRBJ2-5; weak D call: TRBD1 (6 bases). CDR1 MNHNS and CDR2 SASEGT come from the germline V gene. Between the trimmed V and J ends, which lost 6 bases and 0 bases, there was a span of 11 bases. The CDR3 extends over 14 amino acids. This CDR3 is CASSQTGYQETQYF. The CDR3 nucleotides read TGTGCCAGCAGCCAAACAGGGTACCAAGAGACCCAGTACTTC.

V is TRBV6-6 and J is TRBJ2-5; a possible D gene is TRBD1 (5 bases). The DNA end favors TRBJ2-7, so the J call may be wrong. The CDR3 is 14 amino acids. Germline assignment: CDR1 MNHNY and CDR2 SVGAGI (reference sequence). CDR3 region: CASSTRQSSYEQYF. The CDR3 DNA sequence: TGTGCCAGCAGCACAAGACAGAGCTCCTACGAGCAGTACTTC.

The genes are TRBV19 and TRBJ1-4, with 8 bases lining up with TRBD1. The V gene end was trimmed by 5 bases and the J gene end by 13 bases; junction bases not matched to a gene: 9. Germline loops: CDR1 LNHDA, CDR2 SQIVND (reference sequence). The CDR3 contains 13 residues. In DNA form, the CDR3 reads TGTGCCAGTAGTGTACAGGGGGACATCTTACTGTTTTTT. Translation gives CASSVQGDILLFF.

The chain links TRBV7-9 to TRBJ2-1, with 14 bases identical to TRBD2. CDR1 and CDR2 from the germline V gene are SEHNR and FQNEAQ (reference sequence). The CDR3 contains 12 residues. Trimming removed 6 bases from V and 15 bases from J; junction bases left unmatched: 4. The CDR3: CASRPTSGGVFF. The CDR3 region has the DNA TGTGCCAGCAGGCCGACTAGCGGGGGGGTGTTCTTC.

The CDR3 DNA reads TGTGCCAGCAGTCCTCTCCCGACAGGGGAGAACACTGAAGCTTTCTTT. It codes for CASSPLPTGENTEAFF. V is TRBV27 and J is TRBJ1-1; 8 nucleotides align to TRBD1. Trimming at V came to 5 bases and at J to 1 base, leaving 9 bases not matched to a gene. The CDR3 contains 16 residues. Germline V CDR1 and CDR2: MNHEY, SMNVEV (reference sequence).

The chain recombines TRBV4-1 with TRBJ1-4; 7 bases line up with TRBD1. Germline values: CDR1 MGHRA, CDR2 YSYEKL. This CDR3 contains 17 residues. The ends lost 3 bases at V and 3 bases at J; junction bases unmatched: 10. CDR3 protein: CASSHPPGDSSNEKLFF. DNA of the CDR3: TGCGCCAGCAGCCACCCTCCCGGGGACAGTTCTAATGAAAAACTGTTTTTT.